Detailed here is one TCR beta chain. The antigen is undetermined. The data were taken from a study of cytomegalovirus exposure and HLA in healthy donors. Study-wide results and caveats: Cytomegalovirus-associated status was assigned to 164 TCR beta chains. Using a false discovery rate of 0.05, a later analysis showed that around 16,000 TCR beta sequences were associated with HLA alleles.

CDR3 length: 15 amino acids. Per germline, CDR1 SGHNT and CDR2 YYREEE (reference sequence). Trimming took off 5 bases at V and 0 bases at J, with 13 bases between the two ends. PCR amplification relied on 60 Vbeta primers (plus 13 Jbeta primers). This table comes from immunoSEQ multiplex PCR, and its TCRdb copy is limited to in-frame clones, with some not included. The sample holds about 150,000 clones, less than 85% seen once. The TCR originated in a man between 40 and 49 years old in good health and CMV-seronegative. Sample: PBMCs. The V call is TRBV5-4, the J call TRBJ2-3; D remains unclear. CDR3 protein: CASSPWLGSTDTQYF. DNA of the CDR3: TGTGCCAGCAGTCCTTGGCTGGGCAGCACAGATACGCAGTATTTT.